This TCR beta chain was sequenced during a study of CD8+CD57+ T cells in acquired aplastic anemia. About this clonotype: Antigen specificity is unknown. This may stem from a read error, because a much larger clone lies one nucleotide away.

Sequencing was done on patients that had shown CD8+CD57+ cell expansion by flow cytometry. No therapy was given to patients before blood sampling. Findings of the study overall: The study identified under 30 CD8+ CDR3 sequences shared by patients and controls.

Profiling that covered TCR beta VDJ and CDR3 relied on genomic DNA as its template. From the reads, TCRdb called clonotypes with MiXCR, one entry per CDR3 protein. Here the sample spans about 120,000 distinct CDR3 sequences, 58% being singletons. From germline, CDR1 is LNHDA and CDR2 SQIVND (reference sequence). The V end was cut by 11 bases, the J end by 6 bases, with 28 bases between. This CDR3 is 16 amino acids long. Sequenced sample: sorted CD4+, CD8+, or CD8+CD57+ T cells (not recorded which) from PBMCs. The V call is TRBV19, the J call TRBJ1-1; D is perhaps TRBD1 (6 bases). The receptor's source is a human donor with aplastic anemia. CDR3 residues: CACGDQQGKGVAEAFF. The CDR3 DNA follows: TGTGCCTGTGGAGATCAACAGGGTAAAGGAGTGGCTGAAGCTTTCTTT.